These 14 T cell receptor beta chains share one sample of origin, sequenced in a study of monozygotic twins with inflammatory bowel disease. TCRdb reworked the 5' RACE reads into one entry per CDR3 protein, no DNA. This listing includes some 330,000 distinct CDR3 sequences. Specimen: blood. The source of these receptors is a human donor with ulcerative colitis or Crohn's disease, or a healthy co-twin of an affected twin (not recorded which).

V usage is TRBV28 and J usage is TRBJ2-5; TCRdb's D call, TRBD1, is unchecked because there is no DNA. The V gene's germline CDR1 is MDHEN and CDR2 SYDVKM. The CDR3 length is 14 residues. The CDR3 region is CASSLAPGQETQYF. Filled out from reference TRBV28 and TRBJ2-5, the complete variable domain reads DVKVTQSSRYLVKRTGEKVFLECVQDMDHENMFWYRQDPGLGLRLIYFSYDVKMKEKGDIPEGYSVSREKKERFSLILESASTNQTSMYLCASSLAPGQETQYFGPGTRLLVL.

The rearrangement joins TRBV27 to TRBJ2-2; no DNA is available, so the TRBD2 call from TCRdb remains unchecked. This CDR3 comprises 17 residues. The germline V gene encodes CDR1 MNHEY and CDR2 SMNVEV (reference sequence). CDR3: CASSELAGGLNTGELFF.

The chain uses TRBV5-8 and TRBJ2-2. CDR1 is SGHTS and CDR2 is YDEGEE in the germline V gene. This CDR3 contains 16 residues. CDR3 sequence: CASSLGIQLTTGELFF.

V and J are TRBV28 and TRBJ2-1; TCRdb designates TRBD2, a call that cannot be tested without DNA. Germline CDR1 MDHEN, CDR2 SYDVKM. This CDR3 comprises 17 residues. The CDR3: CASRDPSGLAGSKREFF.

This chain links TRBV6-1 with TRBJ1-1; TCRdb designates TRBD1, a call that cannot be tested without DNA. This CDR3 is built from 13 residues. Germline V lookup: CDR1 MNHNS, CDR2 SASEGT. The CDR3 sequence: CASSEMARREAFF.

The chain has TRBV20-1 and TRBJ2-7; without DNA, the TCRdb call of TRBD1 cannot be checked. The germline CDR1 and CDR2 sequences are DFQATT and SNEGSKA (reference sequence). This CDR3 is built from 12 residues. The CDR3 spells CSRTGTGGEQYF.

This rearrangement joins TRBV5-1 to TRBJ1-4. In germline, CDR1 is SGHRS, CDR2 YFSETQ. There are 16 residues in the CDR3. CDR3 amino acids: CASSRKQGTTNEKLFF.

V gene TRBV5-1 combines with J gene TRBJ2-2; TCRdb gives TRBD1 as the D gene, but with no DNA this cannot be confirmed. The CDR3 contains 17 residues. Germline V lookup: CDR1 SGHRS, CDR2 YFSETQ. The CDR3 is CASSGRTGTANTGELFF.

The gene calls are TRBV20-1 and TRBJ2-3; TCRdb's assignment of TRBD1 cannot be checked, as there is no DNA. The V gene's germline CDR1 is DFQATT and CDR2 SNEGSKA (reference sequence). This CDR3 has 17 residues. The CDR3 protein is CSARAEQGTATTDTQYF.

This chain links TRBV19 with TRBJ1-1; TCRdb calls TRBD1, which cannot be checked without DNA. Germline V gene lookup returns CDR1 LNHDA and CDR2 SQIVND (reference sequence). The CDR3 loop spans 14 amino acids. CDR3 in amino acids: CASSIRGRTTEAFF.

This chain connects TRBV12-3 or TRBV12-4 to TRBJ2-7. The CDR3 has 17 residues. The CDR3 sequence: CASSSEVTSGYTYEQYF.

This CDR3 is CASSLAGTRTDTQYF. The chain combines TRBV12-3 or TRBV12-4 with TRBJ2-3; the D call from TCRdb, TRBD1, cannot be confirmed without DNA. The CDR3 spans 15 residues.

This chain links TRBV5-1 with TRBJ2-7; lacking DNA, the TRBD1 call made by TCRdb goes unchecked. The CDR3 sequence is 15 residues long. Germline V CDR1 and CDR2: SGHRS, YFSETQ. CDR3 sequence: CASSLEGTGGYEQYF.

The chain links TRBV6-6 to TRBJ2-7; there is no DNA to check the TCRdb D call of TRBD1. Looked up from germline, CDR1 is MNHNY and CDR2 is SVGAGI (reference sequence). The CDR3 runs to 14 residues. CDR3 sequence: CASSYRDTPYEQYF.